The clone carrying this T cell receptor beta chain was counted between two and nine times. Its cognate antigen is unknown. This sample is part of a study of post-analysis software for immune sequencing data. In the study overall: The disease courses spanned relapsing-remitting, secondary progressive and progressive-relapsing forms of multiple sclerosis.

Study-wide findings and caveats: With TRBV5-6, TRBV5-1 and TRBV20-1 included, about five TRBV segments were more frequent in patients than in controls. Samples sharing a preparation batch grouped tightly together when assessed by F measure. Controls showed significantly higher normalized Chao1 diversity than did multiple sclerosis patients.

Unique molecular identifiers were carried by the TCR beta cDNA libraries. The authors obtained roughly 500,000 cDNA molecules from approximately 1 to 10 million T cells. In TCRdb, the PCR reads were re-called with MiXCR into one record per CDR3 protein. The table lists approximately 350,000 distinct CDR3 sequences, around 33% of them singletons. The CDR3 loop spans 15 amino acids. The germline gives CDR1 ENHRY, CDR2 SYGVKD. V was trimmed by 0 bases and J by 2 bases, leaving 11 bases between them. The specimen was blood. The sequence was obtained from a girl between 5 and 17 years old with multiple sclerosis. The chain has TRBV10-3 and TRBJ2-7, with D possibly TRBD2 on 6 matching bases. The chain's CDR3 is CAISESTRRTYEQYF. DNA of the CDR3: TGTGCCATCAGTGAGTCGACTAGGAGGACCTACGAGCAGTACTTC.